The source of this TCR beta chain is a study of blood T cell repertoires in COVID-19. This table comes from immunoSEQ multiplex PCR, and its TCRdb copy is limited to in-frame clones, with some not included. The sample lists approximately 52,000 clones; 85% to 90% were seen once. The sample taken for sequencing was peripheral blood. The receptor was isolated from an older man with acute or convalescent COVID-19.

The CDR3 nucleotides read TGTGCCAGCGAGTCCAAATGGACAGGGCGGTCTGGGGCCAACGTCCTGACTTTC. This encodes CASESKWTGRSGANVLTF. The chain has TRBV19 and TRBJ2-6; the match to TRBD1 covers 8 bases. J gave up 1 base and V 9 bases, and 14 bases lay outside the gene matches. This CDR3 has 18 residues. Germline CDR1 LNHDA, CDR2 SQIVND (reference sequence).